This T cell receptor (beta chain) emerged from a study of T cells after posttransplantation cyclophosphamide. Points from the study as a whole: Blood and skin or GI T cell repertoires showed limited TRB overlap. TRB clonality was highly associated with recipient CMV seropositivity and reactivation. Donor CD8+ memory clones often dominated recipient blood repertoires at later times.

Some clones are missing from TCRdb's copy, which holds only in-frame ones; the method was immunoSEQ multiplex PCR. The data hold 9,700 or so clones, with approximately 88% observed a single time. Details on this clone: Its antigen is not identified.

Sampled 1 year posttransplant, controls received myeloablative marrow transplants, methotrexate and a calcineurin inhibitor. This clonotype was obtained from a male patient aged 45-59 years who received an allogeneic stem cell transplant from an unrelated donor, was CMV-positive, and had chronic GVHD only. Some of these T cells may belong to the graft donor. The sample in question was PBMCs, obtained 430 to 450 days after allogeneic stem cell transplant with calcineurin inhibitor and methotrexate.

CDR3 in amino acids: CASSLLGGRGTGELFF. DNA for the CDR3: TGTGCCAGCAGCCTTCTCGGTGGCCGGGGTACCGGGGAGCTGTTTTTT. The V and J genes are TRBV11-1 and TRBJ2-2; D perhaps matches TRBD2 (5 bases). Trimming took 5 bases from V and 5 from J, leaving 18 bases between them. Germline V gene lookup returns CDR1 SGHAT and CDR2 FQDESV (reference sequence). There are 16 residues in the CDR3.